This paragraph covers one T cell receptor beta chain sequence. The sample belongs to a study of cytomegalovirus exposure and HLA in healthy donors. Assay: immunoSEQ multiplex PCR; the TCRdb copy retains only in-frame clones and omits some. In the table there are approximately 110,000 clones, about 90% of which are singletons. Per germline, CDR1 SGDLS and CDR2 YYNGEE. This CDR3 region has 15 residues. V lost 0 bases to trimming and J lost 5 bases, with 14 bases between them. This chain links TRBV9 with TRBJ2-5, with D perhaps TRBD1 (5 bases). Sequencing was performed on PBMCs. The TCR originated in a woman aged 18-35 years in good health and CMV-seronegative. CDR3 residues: CASSVEGYRPETQYF. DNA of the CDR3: TGTGCCAGCAGCGTAGAGGGCTACAGGCCGGAGACCCAGTACTTC. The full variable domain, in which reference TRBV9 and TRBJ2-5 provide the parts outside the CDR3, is DSGVTQTPKHLITATGQRVTLRCSPRSGDLSVYWYQQSLDQGLQFLIQYYNGEERAKGNILERFSAQQFPDLHSELNLSSLELGDSALYFCASSVEGYRPETQYFGPGTRLLVL.